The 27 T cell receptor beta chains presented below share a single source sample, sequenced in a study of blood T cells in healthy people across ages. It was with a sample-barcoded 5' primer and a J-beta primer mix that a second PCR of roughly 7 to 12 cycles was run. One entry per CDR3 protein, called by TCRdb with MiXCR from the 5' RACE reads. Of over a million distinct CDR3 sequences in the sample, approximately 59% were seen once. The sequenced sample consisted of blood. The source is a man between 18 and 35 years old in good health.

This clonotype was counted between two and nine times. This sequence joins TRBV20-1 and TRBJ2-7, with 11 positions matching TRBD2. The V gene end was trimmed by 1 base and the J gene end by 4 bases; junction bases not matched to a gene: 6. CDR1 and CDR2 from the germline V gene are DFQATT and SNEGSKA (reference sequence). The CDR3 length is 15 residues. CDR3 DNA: TGCAGTGCTAGAGCGGGTAGCGGGGGGGTATACGAGCAGTACTTC. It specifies CSARAGSGGVYEQYF.

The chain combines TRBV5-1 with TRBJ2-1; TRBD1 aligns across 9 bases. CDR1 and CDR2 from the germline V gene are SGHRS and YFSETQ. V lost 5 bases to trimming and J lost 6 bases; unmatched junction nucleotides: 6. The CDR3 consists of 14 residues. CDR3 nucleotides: TGCGCCAGCAGTCCCGGGACAGGGATCAATGAGCAGTTCTTC. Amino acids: CASSPGTGINEQFF.

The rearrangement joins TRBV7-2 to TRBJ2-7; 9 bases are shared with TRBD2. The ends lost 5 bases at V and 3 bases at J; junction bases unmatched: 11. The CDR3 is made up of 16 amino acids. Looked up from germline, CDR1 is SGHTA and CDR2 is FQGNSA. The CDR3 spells CASSRSWTSENYEQYF. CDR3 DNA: TGTGCCAGCAGCCGAAGCTGGACTAGCGAAAACTACGAGCAGTACTTC.

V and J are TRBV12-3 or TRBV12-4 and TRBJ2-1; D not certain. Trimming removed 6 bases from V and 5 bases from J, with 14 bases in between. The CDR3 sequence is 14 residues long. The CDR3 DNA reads TGTGCCAGCAGCCTCACTTACTTTAACAATGAGCAGTTCTTC. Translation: CASSLTYFNNEQFF.

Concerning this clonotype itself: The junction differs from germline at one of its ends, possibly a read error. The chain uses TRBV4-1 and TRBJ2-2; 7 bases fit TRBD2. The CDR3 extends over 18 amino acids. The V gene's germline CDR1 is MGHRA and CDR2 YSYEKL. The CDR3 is CASSLQPLAGDDPGELFF. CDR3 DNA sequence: TGCGCGAGCAGTTTACAACCCCTGGCGGGAGACGACCCCGGGGAGCTGTTTTTT.

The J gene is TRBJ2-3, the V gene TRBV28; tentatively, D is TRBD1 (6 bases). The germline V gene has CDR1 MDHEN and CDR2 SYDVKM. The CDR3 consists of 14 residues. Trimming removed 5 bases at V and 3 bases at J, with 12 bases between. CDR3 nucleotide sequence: TGTGCCAGCAGTATACAGGGCCCTACAGATACGCAGTATTTT. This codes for CASSIQGPTDTQYF.

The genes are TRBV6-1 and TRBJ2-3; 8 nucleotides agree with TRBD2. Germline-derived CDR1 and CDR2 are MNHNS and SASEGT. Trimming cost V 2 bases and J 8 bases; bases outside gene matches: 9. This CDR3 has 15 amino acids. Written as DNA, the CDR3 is TGTGCCAGCAGTGAAACATCGGGGGGGGTTGGTACGCAGTATTTT. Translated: CASSETSGGVGTQYF.

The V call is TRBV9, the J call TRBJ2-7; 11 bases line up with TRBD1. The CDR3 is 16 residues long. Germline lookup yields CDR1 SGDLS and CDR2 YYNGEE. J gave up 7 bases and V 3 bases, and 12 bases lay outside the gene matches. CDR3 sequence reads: CASSELMGQGVEEQYF. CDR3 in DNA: TGTGCCAGCAGCGAACTAATGGGACAGGGGGTAGAAGAGCAGTACTTC.

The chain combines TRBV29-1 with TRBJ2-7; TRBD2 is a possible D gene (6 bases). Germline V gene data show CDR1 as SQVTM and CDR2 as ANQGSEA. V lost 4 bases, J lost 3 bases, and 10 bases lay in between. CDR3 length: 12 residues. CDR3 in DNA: TGCAGCGTTGTTCCCGGGAGCTACGAGCAGTACTTC. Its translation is CSVVPGSYEQYF.

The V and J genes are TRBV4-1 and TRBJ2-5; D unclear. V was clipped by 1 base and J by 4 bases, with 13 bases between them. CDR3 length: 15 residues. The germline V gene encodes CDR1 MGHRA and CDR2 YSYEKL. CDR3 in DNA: TGCGCCAGCAGCCAAGTGGCTAGTAACCCAGAGACCCAGTACTTC. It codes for CASSQVASNPETQYF.

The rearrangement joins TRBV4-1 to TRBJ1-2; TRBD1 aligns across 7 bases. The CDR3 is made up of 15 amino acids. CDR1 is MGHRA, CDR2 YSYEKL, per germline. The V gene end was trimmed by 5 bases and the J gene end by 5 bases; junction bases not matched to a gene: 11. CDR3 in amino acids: CASSEGGGEAYGYTF. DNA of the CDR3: TGCGCCAGCAGCGAAGGAGGGGGCGAGGCTTATGGCTACACCTTC.

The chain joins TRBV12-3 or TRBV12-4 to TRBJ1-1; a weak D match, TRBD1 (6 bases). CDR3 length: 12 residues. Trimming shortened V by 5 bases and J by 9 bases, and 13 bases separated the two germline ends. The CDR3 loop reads CASSQDRTQAFF. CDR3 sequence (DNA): TGTGCCAGCAGTCAAGACAGGACCCAAGCTTTCTTT.

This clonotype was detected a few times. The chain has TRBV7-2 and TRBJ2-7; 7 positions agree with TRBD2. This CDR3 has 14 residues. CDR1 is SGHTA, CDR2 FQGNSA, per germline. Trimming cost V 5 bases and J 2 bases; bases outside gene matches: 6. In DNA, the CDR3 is TGTGCCAGCAGCGTTAGCGGGCCGACCTACGAGCAGTACTTC. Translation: CASSVSGPTYEQYF. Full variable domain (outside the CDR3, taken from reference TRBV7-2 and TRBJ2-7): GAGVSQSPSNKVTEKGKDVELRCDPISGHTALYWYRQSLGQGLEFLIYFQGNSAPDKSGLPSDRFSAERTGGSVSTLTIQRTQQEDSAVYLCASSVSGPTYEQYFGPGTRLTVT.

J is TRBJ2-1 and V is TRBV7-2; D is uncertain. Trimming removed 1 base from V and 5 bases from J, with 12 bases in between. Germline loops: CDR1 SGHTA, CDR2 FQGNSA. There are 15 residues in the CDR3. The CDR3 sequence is CASSLGSAVDNEQFF. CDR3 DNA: TGTGCCAGCAGCTTAGGCAGTGCAGTCGACAATGAGCAGTTCTTC.

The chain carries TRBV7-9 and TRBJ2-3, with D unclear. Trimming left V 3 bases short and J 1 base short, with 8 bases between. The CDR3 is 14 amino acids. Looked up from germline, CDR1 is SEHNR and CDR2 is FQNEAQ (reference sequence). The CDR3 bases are TGTGCCAGCAGCTTTACGACCGGCACAGATACGCAGTATTTT. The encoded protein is CASSFTTGTDTQYF.

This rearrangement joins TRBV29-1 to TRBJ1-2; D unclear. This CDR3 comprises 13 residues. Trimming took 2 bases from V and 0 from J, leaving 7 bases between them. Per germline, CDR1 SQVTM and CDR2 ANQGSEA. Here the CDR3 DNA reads TGCAGCGTTGAATCCTCGTCTAACTATGGCTACACCTTC. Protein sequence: CSVESSSNYGYTF.

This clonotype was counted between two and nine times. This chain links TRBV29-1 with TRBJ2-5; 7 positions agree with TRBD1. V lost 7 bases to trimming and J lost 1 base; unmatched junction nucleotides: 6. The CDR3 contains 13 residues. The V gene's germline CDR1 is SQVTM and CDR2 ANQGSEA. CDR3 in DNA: TGCAGCGCTGACACAGGGGTCCAAGAGACCCAGTACTTC. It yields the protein CSADTGVQETQYF.

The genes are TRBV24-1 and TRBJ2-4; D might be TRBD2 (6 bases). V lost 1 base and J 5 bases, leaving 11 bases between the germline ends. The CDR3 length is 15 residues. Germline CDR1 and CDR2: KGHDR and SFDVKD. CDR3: CATSDFGSGENIQYF. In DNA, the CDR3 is TGTGCCACCAGTGATTTTGGGTCGGGGGAAAACATTCAGTACTTC.

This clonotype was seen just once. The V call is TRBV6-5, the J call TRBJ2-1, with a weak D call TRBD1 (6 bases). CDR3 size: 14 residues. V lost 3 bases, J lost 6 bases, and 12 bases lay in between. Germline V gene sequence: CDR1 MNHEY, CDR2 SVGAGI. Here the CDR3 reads CASSYTDSLNEQFF. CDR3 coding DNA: TGTGCCAGCAGTTATACGGACAGCCTCAATGAGCAGTTCTTC.

CDR3 nucleotide sequence: TGCAGTGCTCACACCGGGACTAGGTTTCCCTTTGAGCAGTACTTC. This codes for CSAHTGTRFPFEQYF. The chain carries TRBV20-1 and TRBJ2-5; the match to TRBD2 covers 8 bases. Germline V lookup: CDR1 DFQATT, CDR2 SNEGSKA (reference sequence). This CDR3 comprises 15 residues. V shed 5 bases, J shed 11 bases, and the junction held 19 bases outside the gene matches.

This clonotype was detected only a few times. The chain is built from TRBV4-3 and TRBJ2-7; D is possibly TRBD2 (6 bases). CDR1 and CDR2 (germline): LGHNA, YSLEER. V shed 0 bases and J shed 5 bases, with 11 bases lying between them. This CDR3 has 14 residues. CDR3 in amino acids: CASSQDPGGNEQYF. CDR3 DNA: TGCGCCAGCAGCCAAGACCCCGGCGGGAACGAGCAGTACTTC.

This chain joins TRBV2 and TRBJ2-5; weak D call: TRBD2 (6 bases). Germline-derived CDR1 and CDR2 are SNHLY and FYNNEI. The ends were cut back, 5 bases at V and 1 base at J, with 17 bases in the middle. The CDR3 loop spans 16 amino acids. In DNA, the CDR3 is TGTGCCAGCAGTCCCCCAAATAGTAGCGGCCAAGAGACCCAGTACTTC. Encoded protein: CASSPPNSSGQETQYF.

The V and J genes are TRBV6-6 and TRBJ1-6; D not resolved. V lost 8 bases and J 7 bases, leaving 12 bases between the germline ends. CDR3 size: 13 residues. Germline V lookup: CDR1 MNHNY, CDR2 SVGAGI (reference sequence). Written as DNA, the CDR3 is TGTGCCAGCCTCCGGGCTCACAATTCACCCCTCCACTTT. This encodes CASLRAHNSPLHF.

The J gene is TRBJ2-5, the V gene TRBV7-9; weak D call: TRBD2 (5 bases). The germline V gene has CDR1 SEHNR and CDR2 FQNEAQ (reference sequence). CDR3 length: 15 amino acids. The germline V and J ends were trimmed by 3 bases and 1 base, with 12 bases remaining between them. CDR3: CASSLRAEAQETQYF. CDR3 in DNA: TGTGCCAGCAGCTTGCGGGCCGAAGCCCAAGAGACCCAGTACTTC.

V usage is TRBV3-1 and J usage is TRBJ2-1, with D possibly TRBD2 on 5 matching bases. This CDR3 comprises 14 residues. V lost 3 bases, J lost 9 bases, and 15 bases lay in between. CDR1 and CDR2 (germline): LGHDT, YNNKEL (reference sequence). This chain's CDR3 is CASSHPDREGEQFF. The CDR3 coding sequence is TGTGCCAGCAGCCACCCGGATCGTGAGGGTGAGCAGTTCTTC.

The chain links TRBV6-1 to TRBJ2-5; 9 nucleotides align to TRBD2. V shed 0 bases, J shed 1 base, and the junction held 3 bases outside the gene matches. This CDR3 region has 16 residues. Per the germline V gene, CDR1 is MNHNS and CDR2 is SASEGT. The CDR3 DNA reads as TGTGCCAGCAGTGAAGCGTTTAGCGGGGGCCAAGAGACCCAGTACTTC. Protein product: CASSEAFSGGQETQYF.

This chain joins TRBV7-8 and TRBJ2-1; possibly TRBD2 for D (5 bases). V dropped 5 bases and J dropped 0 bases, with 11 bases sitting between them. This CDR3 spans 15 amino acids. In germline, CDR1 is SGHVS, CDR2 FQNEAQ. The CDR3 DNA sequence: TGTGCCAGCAGCGCAGCGGTGAGCTCCTACAATGAGCAGTTCTTC. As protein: CASSAAVSSYNEQFF.